Following are 6 T cell receptor beta chains from one sample sequenced in a study of blood T cells in healthy people across ages. PCR was performed a second time for about 7 to 11 cycles using a sample-barcoded 5' primer and a J-beta primer mix. From the 5' RACE reads, TCRdb called clonotypes with MiXCR, one entry per CDR3 protein. Of about 1.7 million distinct CDR3 sequences in the sample, roughly 27% were seen once. The sequenced sample consisted of blood. The receptor set was obtained from a woman aged 30 to 39 in good health.

In the case of this clonotype: A clone one base away is much larger, so this may be a read error. The V and J genes are TRBV9 and TRBJ2-7; TRBD2 agrees at 8 bases. J gave up 7 bases and V 0 bases, and 9 bases lay outside the gene matches. The CDR3 runs 15 residues. CDR1 is SGDLS and CDR2 is YYNGEE in the germline V gene. Here the CDR3 DNA reads TGTGCCAGCAGCGTAGATGCGGGAGGATGGGATGAGCAGTACTTC. The encoded protein is CASSVDAGGWDEQYF.

For this clonotype: One base away lies a much larger clone, so this may be a sequencing read error. The chain has TRBV20-1 and TRBJ1-2; 8 nucleotides align to TRBD1. This CDR3 comprises 14 residues. Trimming at V came to 5 bases and at J to 8 bases, leaving 13 bases not matched to a gene. Germline-derived CDR1 and CDR2 are DFQATT and SNEGSKA (reference sequence). The CDR3 is CSAQSSGQAGGYTF. The CDR3 DNA is TGCAGTGCTCAGTCATCGGGACAGGCAGGGGGCTACACCTTC.

This clonotype has just a few counts. The V gene is TRBV3-1, the J gene TRBJ2-1; D unresolved. This CDR3 is built from 12 residues. Trimming took 1 base from V and 12 from J, leaving 10 bases between them. CDR1 and CDR2 (germline): LGHDT, YNNKEL (reference sequence). The CDR3: CASSQGFAAQFF. The CDR3 DNA follows: TGTGCCAGCAGCCAAGGTTTTGCGGCGCAGTTCTTC.

This clonotype has a count of ten or more. The J gene is TRBJ2-5, the V gene TRBV5-1; D tentatively reads TRBD1 or TRBD2 (5 bases each). The CDR3 has 13 amino acids. Trimming pared 0 bases from V and 4 bases from J, leaving 7 bases between. The V gene's germline CDR1 is SGHRS and CDR2 YFSETQ. Here the CDR3 reads CASSLGDGETQYF. The CDR3 nucleotides are TGCGCCAGCAGCTTGGGGGACGGAGAGACCCAGTACTTC. Complete variable domain (other parts from reference TRBV5-1 and TRBJ2-5): KAGVTQTPRYLIKTRGQQVTLSCSPISGHRSVSWYQQTPGQGLQFLFEYFSETQRNKGNFPGRFSGRQFSNSRSEMNVSTLELGDSALYLCASSLGDGETQYFGPGTRLLVL.

A few counts support this clonotype. This rearrangement joins TRBV24-1 to TRBJ2-1; D not certain. In germline, CDR1 is KGHDR, CDR2 SFDVKD. Between the trimmed V and J ends, which lost 9 bases and 14 bases, there was a span of 22 bases. This CDR3 region has 13 residues. The CDR3, as DNA: TGTGCCACCTCCAATACAGTAAACGGCTTAAAGTTCTTC. Translating gives CATSNTVNGLKFF.

CDR3 protein: CASSTEAGELFF. As DNA, the CDR3 is TGTGCCAGCTCAACGGAGGCCGGGGAGCTGTTTTTT. The chain is built from TRBV3-1 and TRBJ2-2; maybe TRBD2 (5 bases). The CDR3 runs 12 residues. V was shortened by 8 bases and J by 6 bases, with 10 bases between the two germline ends. Germline-derived CDR1 and CDR2 are LGHDT and YNNKEL (reference sequence).